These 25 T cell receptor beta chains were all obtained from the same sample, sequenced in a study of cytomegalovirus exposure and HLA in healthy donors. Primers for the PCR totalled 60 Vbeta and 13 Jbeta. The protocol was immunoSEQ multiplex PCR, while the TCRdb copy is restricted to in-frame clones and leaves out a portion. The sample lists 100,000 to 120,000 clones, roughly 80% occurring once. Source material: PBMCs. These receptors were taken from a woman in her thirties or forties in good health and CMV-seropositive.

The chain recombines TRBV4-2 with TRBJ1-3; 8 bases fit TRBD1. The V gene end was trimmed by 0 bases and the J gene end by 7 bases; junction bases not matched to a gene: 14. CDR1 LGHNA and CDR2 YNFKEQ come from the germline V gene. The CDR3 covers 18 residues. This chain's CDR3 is CASSQEGADRGLGNTIYF. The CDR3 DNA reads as TGTGCCAGCAGCCAAGAAGGGGCCGACAGGGGATTGGGTAACACCATATATTTT.

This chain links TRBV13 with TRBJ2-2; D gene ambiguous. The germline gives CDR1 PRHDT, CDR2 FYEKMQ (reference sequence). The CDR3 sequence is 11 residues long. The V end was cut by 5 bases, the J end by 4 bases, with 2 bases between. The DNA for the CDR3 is TGTGCCAGCAGCCTCACCGGGGAGCTGTTTTTT. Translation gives CASSLTGELFF. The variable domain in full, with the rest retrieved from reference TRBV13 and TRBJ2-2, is AAGVIQSPRHLIKEKRETATLKCYPIPRHDTVYWYQQGPGQDPQFLISFYEKMQSDKGSIPDRFSAQQFSDYHSELNMSSLELGDSALYFCASSLTGELFFGEGSRLTVL.

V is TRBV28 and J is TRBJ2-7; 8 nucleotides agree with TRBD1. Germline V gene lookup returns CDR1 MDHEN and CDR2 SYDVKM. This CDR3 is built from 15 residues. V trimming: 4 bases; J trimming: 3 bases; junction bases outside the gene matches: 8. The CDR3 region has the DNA TGTGCCAGCAGTTCCCCGGACAGGGTAATCTACGAGCAGTACTTC. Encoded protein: CASSSPDRVIYEQYF.

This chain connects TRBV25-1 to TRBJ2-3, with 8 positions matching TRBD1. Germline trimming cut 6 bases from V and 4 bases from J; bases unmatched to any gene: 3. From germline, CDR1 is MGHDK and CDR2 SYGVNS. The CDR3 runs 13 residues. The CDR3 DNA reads TGTGCCAGCAGAAGGACAGGGTCAGATACGCAGTATTTT. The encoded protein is CASRRTGSDTQYF.

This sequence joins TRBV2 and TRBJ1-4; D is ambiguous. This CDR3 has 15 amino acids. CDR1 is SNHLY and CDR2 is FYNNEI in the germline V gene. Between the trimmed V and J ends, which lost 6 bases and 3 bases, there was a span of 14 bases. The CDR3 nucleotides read TGTGCCAGCAGCGGGGATCGCGGGTCTAATGAAAAACTGTTTTTT. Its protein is CASSGDRGSNEKLFF. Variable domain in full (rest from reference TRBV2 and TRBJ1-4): EPEVTQTPSHQVTQMGQEVILRCVPISNHLYFYWYRQILGQKVEFLVSFYNNEISEKSEIFDDQFSVERPDGSNFTLKIRSTKLEDSAMYFCASSGDRGSNEKLFFGSGTQLSVL.

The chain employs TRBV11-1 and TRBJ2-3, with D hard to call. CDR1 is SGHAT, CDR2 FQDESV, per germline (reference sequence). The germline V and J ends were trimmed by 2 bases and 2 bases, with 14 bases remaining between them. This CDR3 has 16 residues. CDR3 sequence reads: CASSLTKLPSTDTQYF. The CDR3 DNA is TGTGCCAGCAGCTTAACCAAACTACCTTCCACAGATACGCAGTATTTT. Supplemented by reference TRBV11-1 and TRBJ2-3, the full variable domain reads EAEVAQSPRYKITEKSQAVAFWCDPISGHATLYWYRQILGQGPELLVQFQDESVVDDSQLPKDRFSAERLKGVDSTLKIQPAELGDSAMYLCASSLTKLPSTDTQYFGPGTRLTVL.

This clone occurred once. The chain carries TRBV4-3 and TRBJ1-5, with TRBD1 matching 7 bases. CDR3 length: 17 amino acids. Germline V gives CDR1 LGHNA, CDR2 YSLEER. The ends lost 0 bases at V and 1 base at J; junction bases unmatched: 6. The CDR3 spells CASSQEGRGKSNQPQHF. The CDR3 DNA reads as TGCGCCAGCAGCCAAGAGGGCAGGGGGAAGAGCAATCAGCCCCAGCATTTT.

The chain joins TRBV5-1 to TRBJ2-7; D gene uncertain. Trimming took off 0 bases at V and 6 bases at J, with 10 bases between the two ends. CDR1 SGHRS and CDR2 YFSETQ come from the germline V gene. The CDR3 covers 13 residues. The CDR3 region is CASSLEHRTEQYF. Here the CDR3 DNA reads TGCGCCAGCAGCTTGGAGCACAGAACCGAGCAGTACTTC.

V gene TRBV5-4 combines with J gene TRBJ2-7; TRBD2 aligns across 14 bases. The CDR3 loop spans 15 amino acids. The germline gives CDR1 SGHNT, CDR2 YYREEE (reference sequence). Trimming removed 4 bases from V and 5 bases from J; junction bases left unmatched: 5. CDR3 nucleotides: TGTGCCAGCAGCCGGACTAGCGGGAGGCGGAACGAGCAGTACTTC. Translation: CASSRTSGRRNEQYF.

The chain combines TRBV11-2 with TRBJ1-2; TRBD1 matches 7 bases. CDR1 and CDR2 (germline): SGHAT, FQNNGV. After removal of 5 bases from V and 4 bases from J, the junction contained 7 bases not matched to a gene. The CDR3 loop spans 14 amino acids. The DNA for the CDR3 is TGTGCCAGCAGCCGCAACCGGGACAGCTATGGCTACACCTTC. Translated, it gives CASSRNRDSYGYTF.

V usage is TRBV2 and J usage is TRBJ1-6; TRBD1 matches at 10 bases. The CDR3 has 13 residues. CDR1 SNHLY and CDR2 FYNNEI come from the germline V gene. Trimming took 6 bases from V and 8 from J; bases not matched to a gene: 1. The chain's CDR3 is CASRGQGYSPLHF. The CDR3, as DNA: TGTGCCAGCAGGGGACAGGGGTATTCACCCCTCCACTTT.

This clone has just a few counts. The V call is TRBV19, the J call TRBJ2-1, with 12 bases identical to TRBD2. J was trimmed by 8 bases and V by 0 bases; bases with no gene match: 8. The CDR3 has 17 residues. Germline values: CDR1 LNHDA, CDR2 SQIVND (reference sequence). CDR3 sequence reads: CASSIERASGGGDEQFF. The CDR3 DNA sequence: TGTGCCAGTAGTATAGAAAGGGCTAGCGGGGGGGGTGATGAGCAGTTCTTC.

The CDR3 protein is CSVEAIMPVAGNTIYF. CDR3 nucleotide sequence: TGCAGCGTTGAAGCCATAATGCCGGTGGCTGGAAACACCATATATTTT. This rearrangement joins TRBV29-1 to TRBJ1-3; D is unresolved. There are 16 residues in the CDR3. V was trimmed by 1 base and J by 2 bases, leaving 15 bases between them. CDR1 SQVTM and CDR2 ANQGSEA come from the germline V gene.

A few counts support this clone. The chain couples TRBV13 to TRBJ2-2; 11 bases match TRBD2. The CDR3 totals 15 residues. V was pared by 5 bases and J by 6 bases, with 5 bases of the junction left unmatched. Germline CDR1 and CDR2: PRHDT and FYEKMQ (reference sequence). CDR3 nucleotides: TGTGCCAGCAGCCTCGGACTAGCGGGTCCCGGGGAGCTGTTTTTT. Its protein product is CASSLGLAGPGELFF.

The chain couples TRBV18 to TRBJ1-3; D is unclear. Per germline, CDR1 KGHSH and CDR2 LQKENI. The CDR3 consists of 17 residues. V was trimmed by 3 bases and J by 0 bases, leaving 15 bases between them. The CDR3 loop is CASSPTMDGSSGNTIYF. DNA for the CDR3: TGTGCCAGCTCACCTACTATGGACGGGAGCTCTGGAAACACCATATATTTT.

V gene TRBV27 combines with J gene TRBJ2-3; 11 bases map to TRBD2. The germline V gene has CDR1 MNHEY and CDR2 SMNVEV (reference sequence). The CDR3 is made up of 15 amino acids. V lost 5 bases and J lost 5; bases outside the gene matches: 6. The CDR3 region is CASSPASGRIDTQYF. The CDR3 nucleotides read TGTGCCAGCAGTCCCGCTAGCGGGAGGATAGATACGCAGTATTTT.

The DNA for the CDR3 is TGTGCCAGCAGTGGCACAGGGGACAATGAGCAGTTCTTC. Translated, it gives CASSGTGDNEQFF. J is TRBJ2-1 and V is TRBV25-1; 7 bases align to TRBD1. Trimming cost V 4 bases and J 5 bases; bases outside gene matches: 2. CDR3 length equals 13 residues. Germline values: CDR1 MGHDK, CDR2 SYGVNS.

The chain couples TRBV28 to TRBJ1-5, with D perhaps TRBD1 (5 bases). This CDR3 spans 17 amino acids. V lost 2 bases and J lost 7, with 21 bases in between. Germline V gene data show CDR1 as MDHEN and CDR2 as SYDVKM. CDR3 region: CASSLRGPTDLKQPQHF. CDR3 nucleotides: TGTGCCAGCAGTTTAAGGGGTCCGACGGATTTGAAACAGCCCCAGCATTTT.

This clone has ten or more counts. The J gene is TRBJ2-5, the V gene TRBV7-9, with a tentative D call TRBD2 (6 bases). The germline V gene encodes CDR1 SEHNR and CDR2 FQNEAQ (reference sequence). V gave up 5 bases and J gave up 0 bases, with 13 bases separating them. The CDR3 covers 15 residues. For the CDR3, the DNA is TGTGCCAGCAGCACAACCCGGGACTACCAAGAGACCCAGTACTTC. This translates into CASSTTRDYQETQYF.

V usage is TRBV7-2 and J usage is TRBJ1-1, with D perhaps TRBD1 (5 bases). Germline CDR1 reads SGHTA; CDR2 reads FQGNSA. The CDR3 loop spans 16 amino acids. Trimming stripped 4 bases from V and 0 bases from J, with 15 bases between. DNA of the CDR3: TGTGCCAGCAGCTCAGTAGGGGCACTTATGAACACTGAAGCTTTCTTT. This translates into CASSSVGALMNTEAFF.

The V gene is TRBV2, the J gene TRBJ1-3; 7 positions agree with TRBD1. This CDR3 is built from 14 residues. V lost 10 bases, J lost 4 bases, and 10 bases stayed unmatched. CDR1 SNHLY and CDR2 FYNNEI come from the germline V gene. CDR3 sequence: CANTRGQKGNTIYF. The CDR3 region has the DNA TGTGCCAACACTAGGGGGCAAAAGGGAAACACCATATATTTT.

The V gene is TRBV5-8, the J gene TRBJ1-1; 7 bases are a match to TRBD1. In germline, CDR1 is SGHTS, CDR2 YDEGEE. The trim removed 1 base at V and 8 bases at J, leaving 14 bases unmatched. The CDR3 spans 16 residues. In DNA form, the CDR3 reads TGTGCCAGCAGCTTGTTGTTTACAGGGGCTGGAGCGGAAGCTTTCTTT. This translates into CASSLLFTGAGAEAFF.

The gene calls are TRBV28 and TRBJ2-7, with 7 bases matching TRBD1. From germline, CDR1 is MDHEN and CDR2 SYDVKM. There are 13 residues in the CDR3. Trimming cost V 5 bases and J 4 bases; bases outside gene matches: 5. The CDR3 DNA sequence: TGTGCCAGCAGTCTAAACAGGGGTTACGAGCAGTACTTC. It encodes CASSLNRGYEQYF. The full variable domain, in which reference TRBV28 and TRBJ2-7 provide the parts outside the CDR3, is DVKVTQSSRYLVKRTGEKVFLECVQDMDHENMFWYRQDPGLGLRLIYFSYDVKMKEKGDIPEGYSVSREKKERFSLILESASTNQTSMYLCASSLNRGYEQYFGPGTRLTVT.

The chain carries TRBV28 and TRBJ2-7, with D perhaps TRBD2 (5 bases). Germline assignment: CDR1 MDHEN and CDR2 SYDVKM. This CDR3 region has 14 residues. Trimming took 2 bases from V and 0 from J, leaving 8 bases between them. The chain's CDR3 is CASSLVRASYEQYF. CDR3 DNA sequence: TGTGCCAGCAGTTTAGTGAGGGCCTCCTACGAGCAGTACTTC.

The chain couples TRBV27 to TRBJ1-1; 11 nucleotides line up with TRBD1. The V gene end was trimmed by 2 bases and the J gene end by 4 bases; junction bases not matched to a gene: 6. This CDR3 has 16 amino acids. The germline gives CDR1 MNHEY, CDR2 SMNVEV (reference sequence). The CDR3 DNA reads TGTGCCAGCAGTTTACTCGGACAGGGGGCCGTCACTGAAGCTTTCTTT. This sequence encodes CASSLLGQGAVTEAFF.